This entry features one T cell receptor (beta chain) sequence. The antigen this receptor binds is unknown. Per-base quality was not reported, and no clone a single base away is much larger than it. A single peripheral blood draw of approximately 100 mL on average was collected from each donor into heparinised tubes. Naive, central memory, regulatory and stem cell-like memory CD4+ T cells were sorted on a BD FACSAria II using a panel including CD45RO, CCR7, CD25, CD127, CD95 and CD27. Purity was above 95% for every sorted population. PBMCs were separated immediately by Lymphoprep density gradient centrifugation and were stained directly, without being cultured. So that batch effects would be minimized, each experiment stained and sorted samples in pairs, pairing one healthy donor with one patient. This entry is derived from a study of beta chain features in type 1 diabetes (dated by TCRdb to the late 2010s). At the level of the whole study: Patients and healthy donors did not differ in mean age, gender distribution, total cell number or subset yield. A total of under 120,000,000 sorted cells were examined across all samples, and RNA yield correlated strongly with the number of cells per subset. The study compared the TCRB repertoires of sorted circulating CD4+ T cell subsets in recently diagnosed type 1 diabetes patients with those in matched healthy donors. Whereas all 30 or so donors provided naive and central memory subsets, regulatory and stem cell-like memory subsets were isolated from just 8 patients and roughly 8 healthy donors.

CDR1 KGHSH and CDR2 LQKENI are derived from the germline V gene. Inclusive of the bounding cysteine and phenylalanine, the CDR3 is 14 residues long. The kept DNA is CDR3 alone, 42 bases in frame from the first base. The trim is 3 bases for V and 1 base for J, with a gap of 9 bases between the germline ends. The entire isolated RNA was reverse transcribed using the High Capacity cDNA Reverse Transcription Kit, and thus expressed TCRB transcripts were sequenced. Deep immunoSEQ sequencing was applied to naive, central memory and regulatory T cell samples, giving an average of around 3.4 million total reads per sample. Sorted cells were lysed in RLT buffer, and RNA was extracted using DNase-treated RNeasy Micro or Mini kits according to cell number. To prevent cross-contamination, each cell subset was processed individually, whereas patient and healthy donor samples were processed jointly. Using the immunoSEQ multiplex PCR, TCRB sequences were amplified from cDNA into 87-bp fragments spanning the CDR3 region. Sequencing of the amplicons was performed on the Illumina HiSeq platform. Turning to the authors' computational methods: PCR bias was computationally corrected using synthetic template baselines, reads within Hamming distance 2 were collapsed, and singletons that could not be merged were discarded. Reads were aligned to IMGT to assign V, D and J genes, CDR3 length, and insertions or deletions at six rearrangement sites. Within each subset, clonotype counts were normalized to the number of sorted cells before true diversity and Gini coefficients were calculated with the tcR R package. The overlap coefficient, calculated on TCRB nucleotide sequences, was used to measure repertoire sharing. As a proxy for the pre-selection repertoire, out-of-frame TCRB sequences from naive cells were analyzed. The immuneACCESS repertoire file appears here via TCRdb, limited to in-frame rearrangements. These files lack a portion of the clones; in checked studies, under half of the deficit traces to unresolved V genes, and the cause of the others is not known. The V and J calls and clone size were taken over from that table, and D and trimming were inferred from the DNA. Across this sample there are around 280,000 clones, with 15% seen only once. 0.015% of the sample is in the top ten clones.

Beyond this particular receptor, the publication reports: Fewer insertions and more nucleotide deletions at VDJ recombination sites were observed in patients with type 1 diabetes, implying thymic rearrangement abnormalities. Naive, central memory and regulatory TCRB repertoires appeared more similar among patients than among healthy donors. Because cDNA was sequenced instead of genomic DNA, activated cells with high expression could be over-represented, although the groups did not differ in activation or CD3 levels. HLA sub-analyses involved small numbers of individuals, so any influence of HLA type on TCRB rearrangement remained unresolved. Shorter templates might have been favored by PCR, but patient and control samples were amplified and corrected together, so both groups would have been affected equally by any skew. Type 1 diabetes patients showed a moderate but significant shortening of TCRB CDR3 length in all four CD4+ subsets.

This clonotype was sampled from a man aged 18 to 35 with type 1 diabetes. Rearrangement joined TRBV18 to TRBJ1-1; no D segment can be confidently identified. Material: naive CD4+ T cells from blood. This specimen's cell subset or site label, interpreted: true naive CD4+ T cells. The CDR3 region: CASSPFTENTEAFF. The DNA sequence follows: TGTGCCAGCTCACCCTTCACAGAGAACACTGAAGCTTTCTTT.